These 30 T cell receptor beta chains came from one sample sequenced in a study of blood T cell repertoires in COVID-19. Using immunoSEQ multiplex PCR, the repertoire was profiled, and TCRdb retains in-frame clones only, with some absent. The sample consists of 130,000 to 150,000 clones, approximately 82% of them appearing once. Sequencing was performed on peripheral blood. The receptors here all came from a man in his sixties with active or convalescent COVID-19.

The genes are TRBV7-9 and TRBJ2-1; TRBD2 aligns across 9 bases. The junction had 5 bases not matched to a gene; V was cut back by 5 bases and J by 6 bases. The CDR3 is 14 residues long. Germline assignment: CDR1 SEHNR and CDR2 FQNEAQ (reference sequence). This CDR3 is CASSLSSGSNEQFF. The CDR3 DNA reads as TGTGCCAGCAGCCTCAGTAGCGGGAGCAATGAGCAGTTCTTC.

The gene calls are TRBV3-1 (or the pseudogene TRBV3-2) and TRBJ2-1; 15 bases are a match to TRBD2. CDR3 length: 17 residues. V gave up 0 bases and J gave up 7 bases; unmatched junction bases: 4. Germline loops: CDR1 LGHDT, CDR2 YNNKEL (reference sequence). The CDR3 DNA reads as TGTGCCAGCAGCCAAGATGCAGGACTAGCGGGGGGGAATGAGCAGTTCTTC. As protein: CASSQDAGLAGGNEQFF.

CDR3 amino acids: CASSLYPRGRRSETQYF. Here the CDR3 DNA reads TGTGCCAGCAGTTTATACCCCAGGGGGCGCAGATCAGAGACCCAGTACTTC. The rearrangement uses TRBV7-6 and TRBJ2-5, with TRBD1 matching 8 bases. In germline, CDR1 is SGHVS, CDR2 FNYEAQ. Trimming removed 6 bases from V and 4 bases from J; junction bases left unmatched: 16. The CDR3 sequence is 17 residues long. Full variable domain (outside the CDR3, taken from reference TRBV7-6 and TRBJ2-5): GAGVSQSPRYKVTKRGQDVALRCDPISGHVSLYWYRQALGQGPEFLTYFNYEAQQDKSGLPNDRFSAERPEGSISTLTIQRTEQRDSAMYRCASSLYPRGRRSETQYFGPGTRLLVL.

The CDR3 is CASSLGTGGVNTEAFF. DNA for the CDR3: TGTGCCAGCAGCTTAGGGACAGGGGGTGTTAACACTGAAGCTTTCTTT. V gene TRBV7-9 combines with J gene TRBJ1-1; 10 bases are shared with TRBD1. This CDR3 is 16 amino acids long. CDR1 is SEHNR, CDR2 FQNEAQ, per germline (reference sequence). V dropped 1 base and J dropped 2; count of bases not matched to a gene: 4.

The DNA for the CDR3 is TGTGCCAGTAGTATGGCCAGGGACAGAGCTATCGGGGAGCTGTTTTTT. Translating gives CASSMARDRAIGELFF. The chain employs TRBV19 and TRBJ2-2, with 7 bases fitting TRBD1. The CDR3 extends over 16 amino acids. V lost 3 bases and J lost 7; bases outside the gene matches: 11. Germline V gene sequence: CDR1 LNHDA, CDR2 SQIVND (reference sequence).

The rearrangement links TRBV2 to TRBJ2-3; D is perhaps TRBD2 (6 bases). V gave up 4 bases and J gave up 4 bases, with 24 bases separating them. CDR1 SNHLY and CDR2 FYNNEI come from the germline V gene. CDR3 length: 18 residues. The CDR3 loop reads CASSGPPLAPQEADTQYF. The CDR3 DNA reads as TGTGCCAGCAGTGGGCCCCCCCTAGCGCCTCAGGAGGCAGATACGCAGTATTTT.

The chain carries TRBV28 and TRBJ2-7; D is possibly TRBD1 (5 bases). The CDR3 runs to 11 residues. Between the trimmed V and J ends, which lost 5 bases and 9 bases, there was a span of 11 bases. Germline V CDR1 and CDR2: MDHEN, SYDVKM. CDR3 DNA sequence: TGTGCCAGCAGTGGCCAGGGCTCGCAGTACGTC. It is translated as CASSGQGSQYV.

The chain has TRBV5-1 and TRBJ1-6, with a tentative D call TRBD1 (6 bases). The ends were cut back, 2 bases at V and 10 bases at J, with 19 bases in the middle. Germline values: CDR1 SGHRS, CDR2 YFSETQ. The CDR3 is 16 residues long. The CDR3 spells CASSLNRDLLSSPLHF. The CDR3 nucleotides are TGCGCCAGCAGCTTAAACAGGGATCTCCTCAGCTCACCCCTCCACTTT.

The V gene is TRBV7-2, the J gene TRBJ1-2; 8 positions match TRBD1. The CDR3 is 19 residues long. The germline V gene encodes CDR1 SGHTA and CDR2 FQGNSA. V gave up 0 bases and J gave up 4 bases; unmatched junction bases: 16. The CDR3 protein is CASSLASPRPGGLGYGYTF. The DNA for the CDR3 is TGTGCCAGCAGCTTAGCTTCCCCAAGGCCAGGGGGCCTTGGCTATGGCTACACCTTC.

The CDR3 region has the DNA TGTGCCAGCAGCCCCCCCCTAGGGGATCCCGGCACTGAAGCTTTCTTT. Translation gives CASSPPLGDPGTEAFF. The chain has TRBV11-3 and TRBJ1-1; D perhaps matches TRBD1 (5 bases). This CDR3 comprises 16 residues. V lost 5 bases, J lost 4 bases, and 20 bases lay in between. The germline V gene has CDR1 SGHNT and CDR2 YENEEA.

The chain uses TRBV5-1 and TRBJ2-3; 11 bases map to TRBD2. Germline loops: CDR1 SGHRS, CDR2 YFSETQ. The CDR3 spans 15 residues. V shed 2 bases, J shed 4 bases, and the junction held 3 bases outside the gene matches. The CDR3 region has the DNA TGCGCCAGCAGCTTAGGGACTAGCGGCCCAGATACGCAGTATTTT. It specifies CASSLGTSGPDTQYF.

The CDR3 loop is CASSPRHHQPQHF. As DNA, the CDR3 is TGTGCCAGCAGCCCGCGACACCATCAGCCCCAGCATTTT. This chain links TRBV7-2 with TRBJ1-5; D gene uncertain. Germline V gene lookup returns CDR1 SGHTA and CDR2 FQGNSA. The CDR3 loop spans 13 amino acids. Trimming removed 5 bases at V and 5 bases at J, with 10 bases between.

This clone turned up a few times. The genes are TRBV12-5 and TRBJ2-3; 12 bases fit TRBD2. The CDR3 is made up of 17 amino acids. Germline CDR1 is LGHNT and CDR2 is FRNRAP. With V trimmed by 6 bases and J by 4 bases, 11 bases remained unmatched. The CDR3 sequence is CASGPRPSGRASDTQYF. For the CDR3, the DNA is TGTGCTAGTGGCCCTCGACCTAGCGGGAGGGCTTCAGATACGCAGTATTTT.

The rearrangement joins TRBV12-5 to TRBJ1-2; TRBD1 matches at 8 bases. Germline CDR1 reads LGHNT; CDR2 reads FRNRAP. The ends lost 7 bases at V and 4 bases at J; junction bases unmatched: 14. There are 16 residues in the CDR3. CDR3 region: CASVAQDRVLSYGYTF. CDR3 sequence (DNA): TGTGCTAGTGTTGCCCAGGACAGGGTTTTATCCTATGGCTACACCTTC.

This clone came up a few times. The chain uses TRBV3-1 (or the pseudogene TRBV3-2) and TRBJ1-1; tentative D call: TRBD1 (6 bases). This CDR3 region has 13 residues. Deletions cut 1 base from V and 7 bases from J, with 10 bases between. In germline, CDR1 is LGHDT, CDR2 YNNKEL (reference sequence). In DNA form, the CDR3 reads TGTGCCAGCAGCCAAGTCAGGGGACATGAAGCTTTCTTT. Translating it yields CASSQVRGHEAFF.

The V call is TRBV5-6, the J call TRBJ2-5; weak D call: TRBD1 (6 bases). The CDR3 has 14 residues. Germline CDR1 is SGHDT and CDR2 is YYEEEE. Trimming removed 1 base at V and 1 base at J, with 8 bases between. CDR3 nucleotides: TGTGCCAGCAGCTTGCGAGGGGGCCAAGAGACCCAGTACTTC. Translation gives CASSLRGGQETQYF.

The chain carries TRBV29-1 and TRBJ2-5; 7 bases agree with TRBD2. The CDR3 loop spans 14 amino acids. Germline V CDR1 and CDR2: SQVTM, ANQGSEA. The ends lost 6 bases at V and 1 base at J; junction bases unmatched: 8. The CDR3 loop reads CSVTKGGVQETQYF. The CDR3 coding sequence is TGCAGCGTCACGAAGGGAGGGGTCCAAGAGACCCAGTACTTC.

The V gene is TRBV7-9, the J gene TRBJ1-2, with 7 bases that match TRBD1. Germline assignment: CDR1 SEHNR and CDR2 FQNEAQ (reference sequence). The CDR3 consists of 15 residues. V was clipped by 5 bases and J by 2 bases; unmatched bases: 8. The CDR3 DNA reads TGTGCCAGCAGCGCCGCAGGGGGGTCCAACTATGGCTACACCTTC. Amino acid sequence: CASSAAGGSNYGYTF. The full variable domain, completed using reference TRBV7-9 and TRBJ1-2, is DTGVSQNPRHKITKRGQNVTFRCDPISEHNRLYWYRQTLGQGPEFLTYFQNEAQLEKSRLLSDRFSAERPKGSFSTLEIQRTEQGDSAMYLCASSAAGGSNYGYTFGSGTRLTVV.

This chain connects TRBV7-9 to TRBJ2-5; 11 nucleotides line up with TRBD2. Looked up from germline, CDR1 is SEHNR and CDR2 is FQNEAQ (reference sequence). Trimming took 10 bases from V and 3 from J; bases not matched to a gene: 7. The CDR3 is 14 residues long. CDR3 in amino acids: CATTGTSGEETQYF. The CDR3 DNA sequence: TGTGCCACCACCGGGACTAGCGGTGAAGAGACCCAGTACTTC.

This chain joins TRBV20-1 and TRBJ1-6, with TRBD1 identical over 8 bases. J was trimmed by 12 bases and V by 3 bases; bases with no gene match: 10. This CDR3 is 14 amino acids long. In germline, CDR1 is DFQATT, CDR2 SNEGSKA (reference sequence). The CDR3, as DNA: TGCAGTGCTAGTTTGGCCAGGGGGCAGGTACCCCTCCACTTT. It yields the protein CSASLARGQVPLHF.

This rearrangement joins TRBV10-3 to TRBJ1-2; TRBD1 agrees at 8 bases. Per germline, CDR1 ENHRY and CDR2 SYGVKD. V trimming: 11 bases; J trimming: 4 bases; junction bases outside the gene matches: 3. The CDR3 is made up of 11 amino acids. Written as DNA, the CDR3 is TGTGCCGCCGGGACAGGCTATGGCTACACCTTC. Protein product: CAAGTGYGYTF.

The table lists this clone with a few counts. This chain connects TRBV10-2 to TRBJ2-2; 12 bases are shared with TRBD1. Germline CDR1 is WSHSY and CDR2 is SAAADI. The CDR3 consists of 14 residues. With 8 bases clipped from V and 6 bases from J, the junction kept 4 bases outside the gene matches. DNA for the CDR3: TGCGCCAGCGGGGGACAGGGGGCGTCCGGGGAGCTGTTTTTT. Translating it yields CASGGQGASGELFF.

The table lists this clone with a count of one. Here the CDR3 reads CASSPRTATNTEAFF. The DNA of the CDR3 is TGCGCCAGCAGCCCACGGACAGCGACGAACACTGAAGCTTTCTTT. The chain joins TRBV4-1 to TRBJ1-1; a weak D match, TRBD1 (6 bases). Germline-derived CDR1 and CDR2 are MGHRA and YSYEKL. Trimming took off 4 bases at V and 1 base at J, with 13 bases between the two ends. The length of the CDR3 is 15 residues.

This chain links TRBV24-1 with TRBJ2-1; TRBD2 matches at 15 bases. The CDR3 consists of 23 residues. Germline CDR1 KGHDR, CDR2 SFDVKD. The V segment lost 3 bases and the J segment 7 bases; nucleotides outside the gene matches: 24. In DNA form, the CDR3 reads TGTGCCACCAGTGATACTGGATCTTCTGGACTAGCGGGAGGGCCTCATATCAGGAATGAGCAGTTCTTC. Its protein is CATSDTGSSGLAGGPHIRNEQFF.

The rearrangement joins TRBV4-3 to TRBJ1-2; perhaps TRBD1 as D (5 bases). Trimming shortened V by 0 bases and J by 5 bases, and 13 bases separated the two germline ends. CDR3 length: 15 residues. The germline V gene has CDR1 LGHNA and CDR2 YSLEER. The CDR3 nucleotides read TGCGCCAGCAGCCAAGATCAAAAGGGGATATATGGCTACACCTTC. This gives the protein CASSQDQKGIYGYTF.

The genes are TRBV27 and TRBJ1-1; tentatively, D is TRBD1 (5 bases). The V gene's germline CDR1 is MNHEY and CDR2 SMNVEV (reference sequence). Trimming took 2 bases from V and 0 from J, leaving 10 bases between them. There are 15 residues in the CDR3. The CDR3 region has the DNA TGTGCCAGCAGTTTAGTCGGACAAGTGAACACTGAAGCTTTCTTT. It encodes CASSLVGQVNTEAFF.

This chain joins TRBV7-9 and TRBJ1-2; 7 nucleotides agree with TRBD1. Germline CDR1 reads SEHNR; CDR2 reads FQNEAQ (reference sequence). V lost 5 bases, J lost 7 bases, and 13 bases stayed unmatched. This CDR3 has 15 residues. This CDR3 reads CASSHGQAVSSGYTF. CDR3 nucleotides: TGTGCCAGCAGCCATGGACAGGCCGTAAGCTCTGGCTACACCTTC. Filled out from reference TRBV7-9 and TRBJ1-2, the complete variable domain reads DTGVSQNPRHKITKRGQNVTFRCDPISEHNRLYWYRQTLGQGPEFLTYFQNEAQLEKSRLLSDRFSAERPKGSFSTLEIQRTEQGDSAMYLCASSHGQAVSSGYTFGSGTRLTVV.

This sequence joins TRBV30 and TRBJ2-2; TRBD2 is a possible D gene (5 bases). The V end was cut by 4 bases, the J end by 6 bases, with 12 bases between. The germline V gene encodes CDR1 GTSNPN and CDR2 SVGIG (reference sequence). The CDR3 is made up of 13 amino acids. DNA of the CDR3: TGTGCCTGGATTCGGGAAACGGCCGGGGAGCTGTTTTTT. It encodes CAWIRETAGELFF.

This chain links TRBV2 with TRBJ1-2; D is ambiguous. Trimming took 11 bases from V and 6 from J, leaving 10 bases between them. This CDR3 is built from 10 residues. Germline V CDR1 and CDR2: SNHLY, FYNNEI. CDR3 sequence: CASTADGYTF. The CDR3 DNA is TGTGCCTCTACCGCGGATGGCTACACCTTC.

V usage is TRBV2 and J usage is TRBJ2-3; 7 bases map to TRBD2. Germline loops: CDR1 SNHLY, CDR2 FYNNEI. Unmatched junction bases numbered 7, after V lost 7 bases and J lost 6 bases. This CDR3 spans 13 amino acids. The CDR3 sequence is CASTAGVQDTQYF. CDR3 coding DNA: TGTGCCAGCACGGCGGGGGTCCAGGATACGCAGTATTTT.